Described below is a single T cell receptor beta chain sequence and its context. Its antigen remains unidentified. V was cut by 5 bases and J by 15 bases, with 18 bases left in between. The CDR3 has 12 amino acids. The germline V gene has CDR1 MDHEN and CDR2 SYDVKM. This specimen comes from a study of T cell repertoires in cytomegalovirus infection. Study context: Indications of both CMV infection and matching HLA type were provided by public TCR beta signatures. Study-level results: HLA-C-restricted CMV-specific TCR beta clonotypes prevailed in the ex vivo response. Cumulative frequency of public TCR beta families picked out carriers of CMV plus the relevant HLA.

TCRdb independently ran MiXCR on the reads; one entry per CDR3 protein. The data show about 230,000 distinct CDR3 sequences, over 20% seen once. The chain recombines TRBV28 with TRBJ2-3; possibly TRBD2 for D (6 bases). This clonotype was obtained from a human donor in good health (CMV status not recorded). Some clones in this sample may be carry-over from other donors' samples. The sample was CD8+ T cells from PBMCs. CDR3 amino acids: CASSQPGTPYYF. The CDR3 region has the DNA TGTGCCAGCAGTCAACCCGGGACTCCATATTATTTT.